The following is a TCR beta chain sequence with its context. Germline V lookup: CDR1 LGHDT, CDR2 YNNKEL (reference sequence). After removal of 0 bases from V and 3 bases from J, the junction contained 0 bases not matched to a gene. The CDR3 sequence is 14 residues long. The data are from a study of blood T cell repertoires in COVID-19. The wider study: Both acute and convalescent COVID-19 samples were obtained from the United States, Italy and Spain. PBMCs, B-cell-depleted T cells, or T cells provided the cDNA or gDNA that made up the material.

Authors' analysis steps: Estimated nucleated cell counts came from reference gene primer amplification. Libraries were prepared by immunoSEQ multiplex PCR; TCRdb keeps only in-frame clonotypes and omits some of them. That table supplies the V and J calls and clone size; D and trimming were determined from the DNA. Counted here are a few hundred thousand clones, about 90% occurring once; the ten biggest clones make up roughly 2.3%. This TCR came from a young man with active or convalescent COVID-19. The chain combines TRBV3-1 (or the pseudogene TRBV3-2) with TRBJ1-2; 8 positions agree with TRBD1. Sequences were obtained from peripheral blood. DNA for the CDR3: TGTGCCAGCAGCCAAGAGGACAGGGACTATGGCTACACCTTC. It specifies CASSQEDRDYGYTF.